The clone carrying this T cell receptor (beta chain) has a handful of counts. Its antigen is not identified. The CDR3 consists of 18 residues. From germline, CDR1 is SGHDT and CDR2 YYEEEE. The V end lost 0 bases, the J end lost 0 bases, and 16 bases lay between the germline ends. These data come from a study of identical twins. Study results and limitations: The study found excess low generation probability among twin-shared out-of-frame alpha sequences. Insertions were reduced in abundant cord blood beta clonotypes but not in memory repertoires. Where beta out-of-frame sequences were concerned, excess twin sharing was weaker.

MiXCR, applied by TCRdb to the 5' RACE reads, yields one record per CDR3 protein. This sample has approximately 690,000 distinct CDR3 sequences, with roughly 6% found just once. The clonotype originates from a man between 18 and 35 years old in good health. The V call is TRBV5-6, the J call TRBJ2-1, with a possible D match to TRBD2 (5 bases). Material for sequencing was naive T cells sorted from blood. The CDR3 is CASSLVGGGLSSYNEQFF. The CDR3 DNA sequence: TGTGCCAGCAGCTTGGTAGGTGGCGGGTTAAGCTCCTACAATGAGCAGTTCTTC.